This entry is about one TCR beta chain. The sample belongs to a study of blood T cell repertoires in COVID-19. The overall study: Collection of acute and convalescent COVID-19 samples took place in the United States, Italy and Spain. In each case, the material was cDNA or gDNA derived from T cells, B-cell-depleted T cells, or PBMCs.

In the authors' methods: Amplification of reference gene primers was used by the study to estimate nucleated cell counts. Clones were read by immunoSEQ multiplex PCR, and TCRdb kept only the in-frame ones, dropping some. V, J and clone size reflect that table, while D and trimming were determined from the DNA. Of approximately 94,000 clones in the sample, 80% are singletons; the top ten hold around 29%. Trimming removed 5 bases from V and 4 bases from J, with 18 bases in between. The germline CDR1 and CDR2 sequences are SGDLS and YYNGEE. CDR3 length equals 15 residues. This clonotype was obtained from a man in his 70s with active or convalescent COVID-19. Input material: peripheral blood. V gene TRBV9 combines with J gene TRBJ1-1; a weak D match, TRBD1 (5 bases). The DNA of the CDR3 is TGTGCCAGCAGTGATTCCGGGACCGGGGGCACTGAAGCTTTCTTT. Its translation is CASSDSGTGGTEAFF.